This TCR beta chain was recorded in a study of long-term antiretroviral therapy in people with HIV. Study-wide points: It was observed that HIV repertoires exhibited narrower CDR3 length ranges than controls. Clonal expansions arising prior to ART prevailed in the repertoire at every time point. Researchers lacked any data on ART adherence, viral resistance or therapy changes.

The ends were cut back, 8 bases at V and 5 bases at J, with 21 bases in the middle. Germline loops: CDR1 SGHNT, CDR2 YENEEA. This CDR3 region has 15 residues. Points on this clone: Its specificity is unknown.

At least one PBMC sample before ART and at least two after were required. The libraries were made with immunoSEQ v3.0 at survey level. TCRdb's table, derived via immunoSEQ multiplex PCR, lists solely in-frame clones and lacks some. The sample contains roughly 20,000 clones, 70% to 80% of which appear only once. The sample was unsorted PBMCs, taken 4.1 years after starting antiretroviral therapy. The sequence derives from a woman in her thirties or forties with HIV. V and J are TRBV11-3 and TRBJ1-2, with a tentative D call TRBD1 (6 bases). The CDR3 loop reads CASHPGVGQIYGYTF. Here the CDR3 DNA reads TGTGCCAGCCACCCAGGGGTCGGACAGATATATGGCTACACCTTC.